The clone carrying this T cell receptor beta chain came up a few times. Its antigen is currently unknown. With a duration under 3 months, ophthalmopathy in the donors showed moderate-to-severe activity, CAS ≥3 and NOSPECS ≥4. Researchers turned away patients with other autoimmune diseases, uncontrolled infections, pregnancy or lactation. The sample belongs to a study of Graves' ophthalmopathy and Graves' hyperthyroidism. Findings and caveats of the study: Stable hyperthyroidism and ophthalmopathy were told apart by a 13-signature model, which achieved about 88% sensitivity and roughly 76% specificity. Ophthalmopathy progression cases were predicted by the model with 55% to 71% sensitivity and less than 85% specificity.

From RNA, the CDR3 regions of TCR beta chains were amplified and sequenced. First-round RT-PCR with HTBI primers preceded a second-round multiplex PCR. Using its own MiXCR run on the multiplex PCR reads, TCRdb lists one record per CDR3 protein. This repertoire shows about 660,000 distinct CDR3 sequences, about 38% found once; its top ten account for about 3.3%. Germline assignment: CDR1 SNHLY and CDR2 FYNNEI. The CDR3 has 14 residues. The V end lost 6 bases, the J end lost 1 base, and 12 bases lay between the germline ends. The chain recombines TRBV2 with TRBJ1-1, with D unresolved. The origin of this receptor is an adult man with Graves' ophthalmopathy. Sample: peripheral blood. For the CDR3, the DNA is TGTGCCAGCAGCCCAATGGCCGGGAACACTGAAGCTTTCTTT. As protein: CASSPMAGNTEAFF. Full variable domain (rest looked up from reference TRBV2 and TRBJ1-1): EPEVTQTPSHQVTQMGQEVILRCVPISNHLYFYWYRQILGQKVEFLVSFYNNEISEKSEIFDDQFSVERPDGSNFTLKIRSTKLEDSAMYFCASSPMAGNTEAFFGQGTRLTVV.